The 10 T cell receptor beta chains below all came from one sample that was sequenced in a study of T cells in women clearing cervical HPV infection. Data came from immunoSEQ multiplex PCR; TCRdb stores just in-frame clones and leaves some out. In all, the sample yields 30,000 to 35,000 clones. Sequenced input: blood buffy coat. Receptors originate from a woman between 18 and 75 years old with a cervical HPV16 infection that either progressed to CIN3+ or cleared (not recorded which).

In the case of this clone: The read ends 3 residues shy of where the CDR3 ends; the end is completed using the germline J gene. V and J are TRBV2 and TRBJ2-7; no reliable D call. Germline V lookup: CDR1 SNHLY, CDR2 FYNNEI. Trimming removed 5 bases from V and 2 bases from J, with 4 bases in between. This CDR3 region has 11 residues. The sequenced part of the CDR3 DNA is TGTGCCAGCAGTCTCGCCTACGAG. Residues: CASSLAYE. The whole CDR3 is CASSLAYEQYF. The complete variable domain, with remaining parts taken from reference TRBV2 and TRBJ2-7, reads EPEVTQTPSHQVTQMGQEVILRCVPISNHLYFYWYRQILGQKVEFLVSFYNNEISEKSEIFDDQFSVERPDGSNFTLKIRSTKLEDSAMYFCASSLAYEQYFGPGTRLTVT.

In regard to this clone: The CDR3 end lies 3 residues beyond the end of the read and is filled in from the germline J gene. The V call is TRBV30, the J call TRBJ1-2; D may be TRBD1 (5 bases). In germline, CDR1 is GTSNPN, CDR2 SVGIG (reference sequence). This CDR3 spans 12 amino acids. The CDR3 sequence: CAYGLGADTYTF. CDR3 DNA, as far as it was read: TGTGCCTACGGACTAGGGGCAGATACC.

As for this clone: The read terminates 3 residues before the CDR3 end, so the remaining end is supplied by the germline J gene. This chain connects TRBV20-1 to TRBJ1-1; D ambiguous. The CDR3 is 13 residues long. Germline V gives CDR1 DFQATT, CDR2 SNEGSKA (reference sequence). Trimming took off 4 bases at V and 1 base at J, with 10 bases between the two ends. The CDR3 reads CSATTAANTEAFF. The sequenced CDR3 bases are TGCAGTGCTACAACAGCGGCGAACACTGAA.

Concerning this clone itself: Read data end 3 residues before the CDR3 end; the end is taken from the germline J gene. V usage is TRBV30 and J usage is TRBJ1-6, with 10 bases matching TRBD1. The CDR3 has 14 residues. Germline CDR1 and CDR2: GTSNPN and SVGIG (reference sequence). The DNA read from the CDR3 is TGTGCCTGGAGTGTAAGACAGGGGGCGGCAGCC. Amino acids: CAWSVRQGAAA. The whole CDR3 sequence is CAWSVRQGAAALHF.

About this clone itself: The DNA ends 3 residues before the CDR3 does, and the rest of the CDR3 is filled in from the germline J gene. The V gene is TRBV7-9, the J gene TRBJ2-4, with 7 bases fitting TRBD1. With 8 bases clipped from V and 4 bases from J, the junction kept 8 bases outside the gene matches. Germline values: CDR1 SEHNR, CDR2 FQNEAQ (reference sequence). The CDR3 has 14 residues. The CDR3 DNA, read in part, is TGTGCCAGCGAGGGGGCAGGCGGTAAAAACATT. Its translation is CASEGAGGKNI. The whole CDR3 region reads CASEGAGGKNIQYF. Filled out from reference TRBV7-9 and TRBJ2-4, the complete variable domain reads DTGVSQNPRHKITKRGQNVTFRCDPISEHNRLYWYRQTLGQGPEFLTYFQNEAQLEKSRLLSDRFSAERPKGSFSTLEIQRTEQGDSAMYLCASEGAGGKNIQYFGAGTRLSVL.

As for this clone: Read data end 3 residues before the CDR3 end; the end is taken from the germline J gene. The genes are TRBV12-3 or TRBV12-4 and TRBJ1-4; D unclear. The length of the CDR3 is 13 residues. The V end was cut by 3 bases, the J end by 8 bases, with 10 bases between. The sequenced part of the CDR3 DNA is TGTGCCAGCAGTTTCGCAGGCCGAGAAAAA. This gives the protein CASSFAGREK. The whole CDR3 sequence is CASSFAGREKLFF.

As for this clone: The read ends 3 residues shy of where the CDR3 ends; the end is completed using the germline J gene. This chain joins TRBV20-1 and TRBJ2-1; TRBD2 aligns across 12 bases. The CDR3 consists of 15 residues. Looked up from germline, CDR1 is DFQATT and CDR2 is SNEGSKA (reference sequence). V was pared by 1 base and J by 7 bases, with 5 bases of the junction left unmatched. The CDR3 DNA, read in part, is TGCAGTGCTAGAGTTCTAGCGGGAGGGGAGAATGAG. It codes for CSARVLAGGENE. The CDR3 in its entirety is CSARVLAGGENEQFF.

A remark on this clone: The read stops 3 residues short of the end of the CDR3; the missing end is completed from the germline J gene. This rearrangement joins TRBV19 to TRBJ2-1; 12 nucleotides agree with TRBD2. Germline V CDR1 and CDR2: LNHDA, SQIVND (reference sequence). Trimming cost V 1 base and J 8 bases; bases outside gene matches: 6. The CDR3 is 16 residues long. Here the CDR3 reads CASSIGLAGAVDEQFF. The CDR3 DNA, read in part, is TGTGCCAGTAGTATAGGACTAGCGGGAGCAGTGGATGAG.

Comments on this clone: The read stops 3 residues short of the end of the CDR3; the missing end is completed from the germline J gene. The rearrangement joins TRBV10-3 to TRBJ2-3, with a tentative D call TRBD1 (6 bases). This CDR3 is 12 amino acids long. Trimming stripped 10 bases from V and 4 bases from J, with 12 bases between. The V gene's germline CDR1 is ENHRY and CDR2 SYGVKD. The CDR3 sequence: CATQGSADTQYF. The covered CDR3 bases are TGTGCCACCCAGGGGTCGGCAGATACG.

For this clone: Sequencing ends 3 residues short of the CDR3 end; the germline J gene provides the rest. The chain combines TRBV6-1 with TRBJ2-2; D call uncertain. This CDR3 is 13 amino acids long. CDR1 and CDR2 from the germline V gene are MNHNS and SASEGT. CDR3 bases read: TGTGCCAGCAGTGAAAGATCCCAGTCACCG. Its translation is CASSERSQSP. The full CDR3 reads CASSERSQSPLFF.